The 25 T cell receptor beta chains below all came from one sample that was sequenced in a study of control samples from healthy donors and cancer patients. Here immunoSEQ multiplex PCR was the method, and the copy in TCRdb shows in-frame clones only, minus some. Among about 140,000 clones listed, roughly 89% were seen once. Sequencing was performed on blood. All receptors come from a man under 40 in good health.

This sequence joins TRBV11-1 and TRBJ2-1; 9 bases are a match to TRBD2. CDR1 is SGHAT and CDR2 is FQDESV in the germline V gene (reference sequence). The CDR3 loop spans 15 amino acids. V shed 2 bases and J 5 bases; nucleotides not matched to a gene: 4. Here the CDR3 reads CASSLRLAGNNEQFF. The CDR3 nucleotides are TGTGCCAGCAGCTTAAGGCTAGCGGGAAACAATGAGCAGTTCTTC.

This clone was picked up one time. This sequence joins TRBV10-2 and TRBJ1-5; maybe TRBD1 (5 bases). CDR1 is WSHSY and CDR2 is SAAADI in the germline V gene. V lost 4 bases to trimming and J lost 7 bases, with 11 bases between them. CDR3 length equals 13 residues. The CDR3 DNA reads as TGCGCCAGCAGTGGGGGGGTTGGCCAGCCCCAGCATTTT. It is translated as CASSGGVGQPQHF.

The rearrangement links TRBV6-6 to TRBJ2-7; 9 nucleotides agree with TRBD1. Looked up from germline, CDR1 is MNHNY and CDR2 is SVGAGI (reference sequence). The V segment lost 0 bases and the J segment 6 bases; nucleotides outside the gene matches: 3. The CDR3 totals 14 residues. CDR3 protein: CASSYSETGGEQYF. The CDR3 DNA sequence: TGTGCCAGCAGTTACTCTGAGACAGGGGGCGAGCAGTACTTC.

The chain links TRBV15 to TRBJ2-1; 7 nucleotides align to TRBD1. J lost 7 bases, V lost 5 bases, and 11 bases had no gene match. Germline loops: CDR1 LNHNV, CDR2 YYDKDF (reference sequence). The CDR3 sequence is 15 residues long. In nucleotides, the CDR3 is TGTGCCACCAGCCGATACGTACTACAGGGGAATGAGCAGTTCTTC. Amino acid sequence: CATSRYVLQGNEQFF.

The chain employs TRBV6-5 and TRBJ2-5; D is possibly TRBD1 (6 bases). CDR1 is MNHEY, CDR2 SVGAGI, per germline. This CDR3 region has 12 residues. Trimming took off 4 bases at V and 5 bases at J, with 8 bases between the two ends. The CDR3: CASSFRGETQYF. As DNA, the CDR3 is TGTGCCAGCAGTTTCAGGGGTGAGACCCAGTACTTC.

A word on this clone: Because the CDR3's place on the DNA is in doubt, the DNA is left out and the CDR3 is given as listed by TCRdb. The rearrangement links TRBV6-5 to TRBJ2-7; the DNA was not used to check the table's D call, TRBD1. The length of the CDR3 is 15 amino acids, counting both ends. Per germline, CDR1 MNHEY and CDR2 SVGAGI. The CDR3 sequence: CASILEATGVDEQYF.

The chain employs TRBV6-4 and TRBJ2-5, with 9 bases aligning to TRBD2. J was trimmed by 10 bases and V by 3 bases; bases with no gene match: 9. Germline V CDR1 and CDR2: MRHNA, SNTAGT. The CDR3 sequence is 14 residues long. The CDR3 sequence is CASSEGLAGNFQYF. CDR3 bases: TGTGCCAGCAGTGAGGGTCTAGCGGGAAACTTCCAGTACTTC.

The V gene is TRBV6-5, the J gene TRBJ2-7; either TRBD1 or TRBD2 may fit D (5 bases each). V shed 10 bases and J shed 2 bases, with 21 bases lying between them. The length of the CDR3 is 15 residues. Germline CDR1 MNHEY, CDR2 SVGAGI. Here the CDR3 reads CATTRRGDFPYEQYF. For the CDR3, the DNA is TGTGCCACCACGCGTCGGGGCGACTTTCCCTACGAGCAGTACTTC.

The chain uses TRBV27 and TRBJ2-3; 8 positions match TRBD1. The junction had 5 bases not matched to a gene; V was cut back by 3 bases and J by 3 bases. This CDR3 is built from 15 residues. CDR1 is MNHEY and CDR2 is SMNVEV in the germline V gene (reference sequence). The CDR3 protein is CASSLDRVSTDTQYF. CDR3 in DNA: TGTGCCAGCAGTTTGGACAGGGTGTCGACAGATACGCAGTATTTT.

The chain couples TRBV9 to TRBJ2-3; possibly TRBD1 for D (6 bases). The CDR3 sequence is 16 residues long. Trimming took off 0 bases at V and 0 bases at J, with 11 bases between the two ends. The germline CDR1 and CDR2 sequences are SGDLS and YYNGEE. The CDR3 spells CASSVDEGGSTDTQYF. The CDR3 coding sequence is TGTGCCAGCAGCGTAGACGAAGGGGGTAGCACAGATACGCAGTATTTT.

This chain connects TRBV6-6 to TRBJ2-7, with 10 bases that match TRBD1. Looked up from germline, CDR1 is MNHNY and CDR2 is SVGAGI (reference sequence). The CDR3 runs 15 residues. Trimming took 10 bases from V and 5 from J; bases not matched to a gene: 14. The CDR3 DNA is TGTGCCACCACTACCGGGACAGGGGCGGGGAACGAGCAGTACTTC. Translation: CATTTGTGAGNEQYF.

CDR3 nucleotides: TGTGCCAGCAACCCACGGACAGGGGGCGATGAGCAGTTCTTC. Translating it yields CASNPRTGGDEQFF. This chain uses TRBV27 with TRBJ2-1; 11 nucleotides match TRBD1. Germline V gene sequence: CDR1 MNHEY, CDR2 SMNVEV (reference sequence). This CDR3 contains 14 residues. Trimming took 7 bases from V and 8 from J; bases not matched to a gene: 7.

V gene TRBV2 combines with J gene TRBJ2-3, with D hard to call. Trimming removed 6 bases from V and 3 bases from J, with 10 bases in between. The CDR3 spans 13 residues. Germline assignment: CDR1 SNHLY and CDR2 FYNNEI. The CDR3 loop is CASRPLWTDTQYF. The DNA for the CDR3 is TGTGCCAGCAGACCGCTGTGGACAGATACGCAGTATTTT.

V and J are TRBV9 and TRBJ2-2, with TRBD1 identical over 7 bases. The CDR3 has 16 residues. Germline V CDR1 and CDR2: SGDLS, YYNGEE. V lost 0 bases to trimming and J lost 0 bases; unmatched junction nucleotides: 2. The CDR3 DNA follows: TGTGCCAGCAGCGTAGGACAGGGCGCGAACACCGGGGAGCTGTTTTTT. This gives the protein CASSVGQGANTGELFF. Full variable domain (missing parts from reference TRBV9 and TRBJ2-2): DSGVTQTPKHLITATGQRVTLRCSPRSGDLSVYWYQQSLDQGLQFLIQYYNGEERAKGNILERFSAQQFPDLHSELNLSSLELGDSALYFCASSVGQGANTGELFFGEGSRLTVL.

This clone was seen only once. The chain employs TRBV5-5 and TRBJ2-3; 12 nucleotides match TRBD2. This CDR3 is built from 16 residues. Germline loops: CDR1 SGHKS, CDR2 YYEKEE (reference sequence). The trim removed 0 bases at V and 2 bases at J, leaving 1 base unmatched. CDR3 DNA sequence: TGTGCCAGCAGCTTGGGACTAGCGGGAGCCACAGATACGCAGTATTTT. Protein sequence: CASSLGLAGATDTQYF.

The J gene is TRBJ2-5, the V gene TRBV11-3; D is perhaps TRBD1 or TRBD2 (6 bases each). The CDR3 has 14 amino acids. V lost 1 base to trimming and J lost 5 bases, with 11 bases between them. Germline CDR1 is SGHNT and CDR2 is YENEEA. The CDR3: CASSLGGAAETQYF. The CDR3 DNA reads TGTGCCAGCAGCTTAGGGGGGGCCGCGGAGACCCAGTACTTC.

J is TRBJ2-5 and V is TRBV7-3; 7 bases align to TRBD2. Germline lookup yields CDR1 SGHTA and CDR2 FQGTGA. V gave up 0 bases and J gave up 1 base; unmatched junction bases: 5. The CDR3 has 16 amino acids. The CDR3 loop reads CASSLTGRAPQETQYF. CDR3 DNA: TGTGCCAGCAGCTTAACGGGGAGGGCACCCCAAGAGACCCAGTACTTC.

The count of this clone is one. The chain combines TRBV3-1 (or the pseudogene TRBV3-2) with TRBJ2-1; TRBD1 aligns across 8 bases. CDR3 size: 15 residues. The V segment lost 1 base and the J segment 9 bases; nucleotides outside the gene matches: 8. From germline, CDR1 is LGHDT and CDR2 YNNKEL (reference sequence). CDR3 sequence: CASSQVTGGGGEQFF. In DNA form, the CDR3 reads TGTGCCAGCAGCCAAGTAACAGGGGGTGGGGGTGAGCAGTTCTTC.

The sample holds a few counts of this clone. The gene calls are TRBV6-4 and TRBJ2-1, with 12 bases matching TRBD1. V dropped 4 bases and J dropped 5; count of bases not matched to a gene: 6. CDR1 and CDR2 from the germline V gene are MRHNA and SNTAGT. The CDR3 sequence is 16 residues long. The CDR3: CASSVSGTGGHNEQFF. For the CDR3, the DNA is TGTGCCAGCAGTGTTTCCGGGACAGGGGGCCACAATGAGCAGTTCTTC.

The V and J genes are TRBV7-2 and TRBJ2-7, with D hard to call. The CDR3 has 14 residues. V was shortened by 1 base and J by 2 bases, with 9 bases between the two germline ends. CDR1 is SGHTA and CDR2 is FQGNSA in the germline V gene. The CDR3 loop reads CASSLGGNTYEQYF. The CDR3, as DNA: TGTGCCAGCAGCTTAGGTGGGAATACCTACGAGCAGTACTTC.

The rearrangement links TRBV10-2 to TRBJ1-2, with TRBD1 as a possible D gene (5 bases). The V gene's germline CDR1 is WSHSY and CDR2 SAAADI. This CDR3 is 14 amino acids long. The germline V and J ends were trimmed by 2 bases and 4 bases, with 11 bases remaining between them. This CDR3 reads CASSENPGSYGYTF. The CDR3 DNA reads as TGCGCCAGCAGTGAGAATCCAGGGTCCTATGGCTACACCTTC.

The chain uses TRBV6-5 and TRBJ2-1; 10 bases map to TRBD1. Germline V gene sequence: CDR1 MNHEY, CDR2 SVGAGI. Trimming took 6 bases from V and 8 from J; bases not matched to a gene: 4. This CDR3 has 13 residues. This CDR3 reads CASRRTGGDEQFF. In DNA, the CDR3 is TGTGCCAGCAGAAGGACAGGGGGGGATGAGCAGTTCTTC.

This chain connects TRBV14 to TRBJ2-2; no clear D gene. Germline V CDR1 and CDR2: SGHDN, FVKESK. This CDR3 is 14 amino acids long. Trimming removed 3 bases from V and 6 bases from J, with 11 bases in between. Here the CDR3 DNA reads TGTGCCAGCAGCCAGGTTAGGTTTGCCGGGGAGCTGTTTTTT. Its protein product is CASSQVRFAGELFF.

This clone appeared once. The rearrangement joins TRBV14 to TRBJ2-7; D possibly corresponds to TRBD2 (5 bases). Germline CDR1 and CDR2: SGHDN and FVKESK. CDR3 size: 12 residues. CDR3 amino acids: CATGLSSYEQYF. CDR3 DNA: TGTGCTACCGGACTGTCATCCTACGAGCAGTACTTC. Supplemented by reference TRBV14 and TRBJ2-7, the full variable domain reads EAGVTQFPSHSVIEKGQTVTLRCDPISGHDNLYWYRRVMGKEIKFLLHFVKESKQDESGMPNNRFLAERTGGTYSTLKVQPAELEDSGVYFCATGLSSYEQYFGPGTRLTVT.

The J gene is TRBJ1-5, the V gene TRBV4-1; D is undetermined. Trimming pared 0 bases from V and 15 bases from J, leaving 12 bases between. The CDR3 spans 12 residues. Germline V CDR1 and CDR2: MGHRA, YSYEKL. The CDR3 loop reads CASSQDGRNRHF. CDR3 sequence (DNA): TGCGCCAGCAGCCAAGACGGTAGGAATCGGCATTTT.